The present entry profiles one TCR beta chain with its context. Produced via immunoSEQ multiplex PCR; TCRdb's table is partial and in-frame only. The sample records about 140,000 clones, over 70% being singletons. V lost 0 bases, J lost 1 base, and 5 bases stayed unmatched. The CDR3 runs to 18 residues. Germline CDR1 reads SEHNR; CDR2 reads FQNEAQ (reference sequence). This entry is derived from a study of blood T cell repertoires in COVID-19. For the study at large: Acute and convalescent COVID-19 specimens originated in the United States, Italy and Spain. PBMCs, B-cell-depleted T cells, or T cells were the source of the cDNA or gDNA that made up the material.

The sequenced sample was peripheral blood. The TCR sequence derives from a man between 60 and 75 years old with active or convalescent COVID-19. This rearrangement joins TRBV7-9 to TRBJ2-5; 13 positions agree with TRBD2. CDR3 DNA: TGTGCCAGCAGCTTAGCACCGGGACTAGCGGGACTCCAAGAGACCCAGTACTTC. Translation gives CASSLAPGLAGLQETQYF.